These 16 T cell receptor beta chains share one sample of origin, sequenced in a study of cytomegalovirus exposure and HLA in healthy donors. Primers for the PCR totalled 60 Vbeta and 13 Jbeta. Sequencing used immunoSEQ multiplex PCR; TCRdb keeps in-frame clones, though not all of them. The sample shows about 130,000 clones, around 80% of them seen only once. The sequencing input was PBMCs. The receptors were gathered from a woman aged 40 to 50 in good health and CMV-seronegative.

The CDR3 nucleotides are TGCGCCAGCAGCTTGGATCGCCGGGACAGGGAACTGTTTTTT. This codes for CASSLDRRDRELFF. V is TRBV5-1 and J is TRBJ1-4; TRBD1 matches at 9 bases. Germline V gives CDR1 SGHRS, CDR2 YFSETQ. The CDR3 loop spans 14 amino acids. V lost 0 bases to trimming and J lost 12 bases; unmatched junction nucleotides: 6. Full variable domain (missing parts from reference TRBV5-1 and TRBJ1-4): KAGVTQTPRYLIKTRGQQVTLSCSPISGHRSVSWYQQTPGQGLQFLFEYFSETQRNKGNFPGRFSGRQFSNSRSEMNVSTLELGDSALYLCASSLDRRDRELFFGSGTQLSVL.

The V call is TRBV7-3, the J call TRBJ1-1, with TRBD1 as a possible D gene (6 bases). Trimming pared 3 bases from V and 7 bases from J, leaving 15 bases between. Per germline, CDR1 SGHTA and CDR2 FQGTGA. CDR3 size: 14 residues. CDR3 in DNA: TGTGCCAGCAGCTTGGGGTTCGAGGGGGATGAAGCTTTCTTT. Translating gives CASSLGFEGDEAFF.

The chain is built from TRBV29-1 and TRBJ2-5; D gene uncertain. Matching the DNA end better, TRBJ2-7 makes the J call doubtful. CDR1 and CDR2 from the germline V gene are SQVTM and ANQGSEA. The CDR3 spans 13 residues. The CDR3 DNA follows: TGCAGCGTTGTAGATAGCCCTAAGAACGAGCAGTACTTC. It yields the protein CSVVDSPKNEQYF.

This chain links TRBV5-5 with TRBJ2-4, with D possibly being TRBD1 (6 bases). The CDR3 loop spans 16 amino acids. V gave up 7 bases and J gave up 2 bases, with 19 bases separating them. CDR1 and CDR2 (germline): SGHKS, YYEKEE (reference sequence). This chain's CDR3 is CASVSSGVATKNIQYF. CDR3 nucleotides: TGTGCCAGCGTATCCTCAGGGGTGGCAACCAAAAACATTCAGTACTTC.

This chain links TRBV6-6 with TRBJ2-7; 10 nucleotides align to TRBD2. The CDR3 length is 15 residues. Germline V gene data show CDR1 as MNHNY and CDR2 as SVGAGI (reference sequence). The V and J ends lost 5 bases and 6 bases, in that order; junction bases with no gene match: 10. This CDR3 reads CASSKSGGASSEQYF. CDR3 bases: TGTGCCAGCAGTAAGAGCGGGGGGGCCTCTTCCGAGCAGTACTTC.

The chain recombines TRBV14 with TRBJ1-2; D not resolved. V lost 4 bases, J lost 10 bases, and 13 bases lay in between. The germline gives CDR1 SGHDN, CDR2 FVKESK. This CDR3 contains 12 residues. CDR3 nucleotide sequence: TGTGCCAGCAGCCTCCTCAATACTGACTACACCTTC. Amino acids: CASSLLNTDYTF. The full variable domain, with the rest looked up from reference TRBV14 and TRBJ1-2, is EAGVTQFPSHSVIEKGQTVTLRCDPISGHDNLYWYRRVMGKEIKFLLHFVKESKQDESGMPNNRFLAERTGGTYSTLKVQPAELEDSGVYFCASSLLNTDYTFGSGTRLTVV.

J is TRBJ2-1 and V is TRBV7-3; D is ambiguous. This CDR3 comprises 13 residues. Between the trimmed V and J ends, which lost 3 bases and 7 bases, there was a span of 10 bases. Germline loops: CDR1 SGHTA, CDR2 FQGTGA. CDR3 amino acids: CASSLGVSNEQFF. The CDR3 region has the DNA TGTGCCAGCAGCTTGGGCGTCAGTAATGAGCAGTTCTTC.

The chain carries TRBV6-6 and TRBJ1-1; TRBD1 agrees at 7 bases. The CDR3 is 14 amino acids. The junction had 5 bases not matched to a gene; V was cut back by 6 bases and J by 1 base. CDR1 is MNHNY and CDR2 is SVGAGI in the germline V gene (reference sequence). CDR3 nucleotide sequence: TGTGCCAGCAGACCGACAGGGAGGAACACTGAAGCTTTCTTT. Translating gives CASRPTGRNTEAFF.

The genes are TRBV29-1 and TRBJ1-2; D possibly corresponds to TRBD1 (5 bases). The CDR3 is 12 amino acids. The germline CDR1 and CDR2 sequences are SQVTM and ANQGSEA. Trimming stripped 1 base from V and 5 bases from J, with 8 bases between. The CDR3 protein is CSVEVGGYGYTF. The DNA of the CDR3 is TGCAGCGTTGAAGTCGGGGGTTATGGCTACACCTTC.

The rearrangement joins TRBV28 to TRBJ1-6; TRBD1 matches 8 bases. The CDR3 runs 15 residues. Germline V CDR1 and CDR2: MDHEN, SYDVKM. The trim removed 4 bases at V and 7 bases at J, leaving 6 bases unmatched. The CDR3 DNA reads as TGTGCCAGCAGTTCCGACAGGGGCCCAAATTCACCCCTCCACTTT. This codes for CASSSDRGPNSPLHF. Together with reference TRBV28 and TRBJ1-6, the CDR3 gives the full variable domain: DVKVTQSSRYLVKRTGEKVFLECVQDMDHENMFWYRQDPGLGLRLIYFSYDVKMKEKGDIPEGYSVSREKKERFSLILESASTNQTSMYLCASSSDRGPNSPLHFGNGTRLTVT.

The CDR3 here is CSVAGGYDEQYF. The DNA of the CDR3 is TGCAGCGTCGCAGGGGGTTACGACGAGCAGTACTTC. The J gene is TRBJ2-7, the V gene TRBV29-1; 7 nucleotides agree with TRBD1. The CDR3 is 12 amino acids. Germline V gene sequence: CDR1 SQVTM, CDR2 ANQGSEA. Trimming took 6 bases from V and 5 from J; bases not matched to a gene: 7.

The V call is TRBV5-1, the J call TRBJ2-3; 12 nucleotides align to TRBD2. This CDR3 comprises 15 residues. Trimming removed 6 bases from V and 7 bases from J; junction bases left unmatched: 9. CDR1 and CDR2 (germline): SGHRS, YFSETQ. CDR3 sequence (DNA): TGCGCCAGCAAGGACAGACTAGCGGGGGAATATACGCAGTATTTT. It codes for CASKDRLAGEYTQYF.

This clone is a singleton in its sample. The chain has TRBV5-5 and TRBJ2-1, with D perhaps TRBD1 (5 bases). Looked up from germline, CDR1 is SGHKS and CDR2 is YYEKEE (reference sequence). The V and J ends lost 3 bases and 11 bases respectively, with 12 bases between them. This CDR3 has 12 amino acids. CDR3 DNA sequence: TGTGCCAGCAGCTCTACAGGTGATAAGCAGTTCTTC. The encoded protein is CASSSTGDKQFF.

The chain links TRBV25-1 to TRBJ2-7; D might be TRBD2 (7 bases). V lost 3 bases, J lost 5 bases, and 20 bases lay in between. CDR3 length: 16 amino acids. Per germline, CDR1 MGHDK and CDR2 SYGVNS. The CDR3 loop is CASSDRAVGGEDEQYF. The CDR3 DNA follows: TGTGCCAGCAGTGACCGAGCAGTAGGGGGGGAAGACGAGCAGTACTTC.

The CDR3 nucleotides are TGTGCCAGCGGCGGGAGCACCCACGAGCAGTACTTC. Its translation is CASGGSTHEQYF. The chain is built from TRBV25-1 and TRBJ2-7, with 7 bases fitting TRBD2. The germline V gene has CDR1 MGHDK and CDR2 SYGVNS. V lost 8 bases and J lost 5; bases outside the gene matches: 6. The CDR3 has 12 residues.

The chain carries TRBV23-1 and TRBJ1-5; the D gene is possibly TRBD1 (5 bases). TRBV23-1 is an open reading frame, and its role is uncertain. V lost 5 bases, J lost 2 bases, and 28 bases lay in between. This CDR3 has 20 amino acids. The CDR3 DNA reads as TGCGCCAGCAGTATAAAGGAGACAGCCCCGAGGGAGGAGCGCAATCAGCCCCAGCATTTT. As protein: CASSIKETAPREERNQPQHF.